This T cell receptor (beta chain) was identified during a study of identical twins. The CDR3 is 13 amino acids. With 3 bases removed from V and 2 bases from J, the gap between germline ends came to 7 bases. Carrying unique molecular identifiers, the cDNA also gained a universal primer site through template switching. TCRdb reanalysed the 5' RACE reads using MiXCR and keeps one entry per CDR3 protein. The sample carries 650,000 to 750,000 distinct CDR3 sequences, 21% recorded once. Notes on this clonotype: Its specificity is unknown.

General observations from the study: Models predicted less out-of-frame TCR alpha sharing in monozygotic twins than was found.

This sample was shared with a second study, whose subject was T cells expressing NK-cell markers.

The clonotype was recovered from a woman aged 18-29 years in good health. Input material: PBMCs. The chain recombines TRBV12-3 or TRBV12-4 with TRBJ2-5; D unresolved. The CDR3 is CASSLFLQETQYF. The CDR3 bases are TGTGCCAGCAGTTTGTTCTTACAAGAGACCCAGTACTTC.